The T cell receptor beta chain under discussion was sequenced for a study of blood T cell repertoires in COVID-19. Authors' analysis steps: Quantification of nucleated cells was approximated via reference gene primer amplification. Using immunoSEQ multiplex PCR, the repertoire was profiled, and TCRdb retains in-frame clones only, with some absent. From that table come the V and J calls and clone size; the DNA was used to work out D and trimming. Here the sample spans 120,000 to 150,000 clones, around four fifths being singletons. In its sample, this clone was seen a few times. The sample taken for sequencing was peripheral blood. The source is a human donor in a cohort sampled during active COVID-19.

CDR3 coding DNA: TGTGCCAGCTACGGGGGGAACACTGAAGCTTTCTTT. Its translation: CASYGGNTEAFF. The chain carries TRBV18 and TRBJ1-1; maybe TRBD1 (5 bases). Trimming took 7 bases from V and 1 from J, leaving 7 bases between them. The length of the CDR3 is 12 residues. Germline lookup yields CDR1 KGHSH and CDR2 LQKENI. Full variable domain (outside the CDR3, taken from reference TRBV18 and TRBJ1-1): NAGVMQNPRHLVRRRGQEARLRCSPMKGHSHVYWYRQLPEEGLKFMVYLQKENIIDESGMPKERFSAEFPKEGPSILRIQQVVRGDSAAYFCASYGGNTEAFFGQGTRLTVV.